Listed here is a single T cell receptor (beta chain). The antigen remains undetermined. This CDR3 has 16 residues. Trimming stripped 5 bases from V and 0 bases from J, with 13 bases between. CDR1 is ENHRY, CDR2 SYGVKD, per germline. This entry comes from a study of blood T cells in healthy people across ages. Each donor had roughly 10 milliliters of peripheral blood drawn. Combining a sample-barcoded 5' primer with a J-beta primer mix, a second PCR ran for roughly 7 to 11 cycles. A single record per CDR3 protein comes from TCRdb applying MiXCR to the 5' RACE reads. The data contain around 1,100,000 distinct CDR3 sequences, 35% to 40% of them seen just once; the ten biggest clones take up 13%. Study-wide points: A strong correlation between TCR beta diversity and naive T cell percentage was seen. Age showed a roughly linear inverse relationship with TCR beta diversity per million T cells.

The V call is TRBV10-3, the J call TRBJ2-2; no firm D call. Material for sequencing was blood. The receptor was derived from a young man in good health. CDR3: CAISLTNAPNTGELFF. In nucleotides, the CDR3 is TGTGCCATCAGTCTGACAAATGCCCCGAACACCGGGGAGCTGTTTTTT.